What follows are 24 T cell receptor beta chains derived from one specimen sequenced in a study of early T cells in non-severe SARS-CoV-2 infection. TCRdb re-called the 5' RACE reads with MiXCR, one entry per CDR3 protein. This table holds fewer than 80,000 distinct CDR3 sequences, approximately 8.8% found once. Sample: whole blood, taken at baseline. Receptors were obtained from an adult who was a healthcare worker with PCR-confirmed SARS-CoV-2 infection or an uninfected control (not recorded which).

The sample holds a few counts of this clonotype. The chain employs TRBV10-3 and TRBJ2-1, with TRBD2 identical over 11 bases. This CDR3 comprises 16 residues. Germline CDR1 and CDR2: ENHRY and SYGVKD. Losses at the gene ends were 3 bases for V and 5 bases for J; bases not matched to a gene: 6. The CDR3 DNA follows: TGTGCCATCAGTGAACTGACTAGCGGGGCCAACAATGAGCAGTTCTTC. Its translation is CAISELTSGANNEQFF.

The chain employs TRBV11-3 and TRBJ2-7; possible D gene TRBD2, 6 bases. Germline CDR1 SGHNT, CDR2 YENEEA. The V gene lost 1 base and the J gene lost 5 bases, with 9 bases spanning the gap. The CDR3 is 13 amino acids. Here the CDR3 reads CASSLAGRNEQYF. The CDR3 region has the DNA TGTGCCAGCAGCTTAGCAGGGAGGAACGAGCAGTACTTC.

V gene TRBV5-1 combines with J gene TRBJ2-5; D gene ambiguous. Trimming left V 1 base short and J 1 base short, with 5 bases between. The CDR3 totals 13 residues. The germline V gene encodes CDR1 SGHRS and CDR2 YFSETQ. The CDR3, as DNA: TGCGCCAGCAGCTTGACACCCCAAGAGACCCAGTACTTC. Translated: CASSLTPQETQYF. The full variable domain, with the rest looked up from reference TRBV5-1 and TRBJ2-5, is KAGVTQTPRYLIKTRGQQVTLSCSPISGHRSVSWYQQTPGQGLQFLFEYFSETQRNKGNFPGRFSGRQFSNSRSEMNVSTLELGDSALYLCASSLTPQETQYFGPGTRLLVL.

This clonotype was seen more than once but under ten times. The chain carries TRBV29-1 and TRBJ1-4; D ambiguous. In germline, CDR1 is SQVTM, CDR2 ANQGSEA. V was pared by 7 bases and J by 0 bases, with 15 bases between. The CDR3 runs to 15 residues. CDR3 DNA sequence: TGCAGCGCCCGCCCGTATGGGGCAACTAATGAAAAACTGTTTTTT. This codes for CSARPYGATNEKLFF.

V gene TRBV27 combines with J gene TRBJ2-7; 7 positions agree with TRBD1. The germline CDR1 and CDR2 sequences are MNHEY and SMNVEV (reference sequence). This CDR3 spans 14 amino acids. The trim removed 2 bases at V and 4 bases at J, leaving 5 bases unmatched. CDR3: CASSLNRGRYEQYF. The CDR3, as DNA: TGTGCCAGCAGTTTAAACAGGGGAAGATACGAGCAGTACTTC.

This chain links TRBV6-5 with TRBJ2-7; a weak D match, TRBD2 (6 bases). Germline V gene data show CDR1 as MNHEY and CDR2 as SVGAGI. This CDR3 is built from 14 residues. Between the trimmed V and J ends, which lost 5 bases and 5 bases, there was a span of 16 bases. The CDR3 loop is CASSPGTSPHEQYF. CDR3 sequence (DNA): TGTGCCAGCAGTCCCGGGACTTCTCCCCACGAGCAGTACTTC.

This clonotype turned up a few times. The chain has TRBV4-3 and TRBJ2-5; 7 bases agree with TRBD1. Germline V CDR1 and CDR2: LGHNA, YSLEER. V was pared by 4 bases and J by 1 base, with 6 bases of the junction left unmatched. This CDR3 comprises 15 residues. CDR3 protein: CASSRLTGAQETQYF. CDR3 bases: TGCGCCAGCAGCCGCCTTACAGGGGCCCAAGAGACCCAGTACTTC.

This chain connects TRBV3-1 to TRBJ2-3; TRBD2 agrees at 10 bases. J was trimmed by 4 bases and V by 4 bases; bases with no gene match: 11. The CDR3 has 17 residues. Per germline, CDR1 LGHDT and CDR2 YNNKEL (reference sequence). CDR3 sequence: CASSRRSSGREPDTQYF. DNA for the CDR3: TGTGCCAGCAGCCGGCGGTCCAGCGGGAGGGAGCCAGATACGCAGTATTTT.

This clonotype was detected many times. At one end the junction does not follow the germline gene, possibly because of a read error. J is TRBJ2-5 and V is TRBV20-1; TRBD2 matches 10 bases. The CDR3 is 14 residues long. Germline V gene data show CDR1 as DFQATT and CDR2 as SNEGSKA (reference sequence). This CDR3 is CSSSGGTLQETQYF. The CDR3 bases are TGCAGTTCTAGCGGGGGTACGCTCCAAGAGACCCAGTACTTC.

In this sample, this clonotype turned up a few times. The CDR3 here is CASGLLGGTSEQFF. As DNA, the CDR3 is TGTGCTAGTGGTTTGTTGGGGGGGACGTCTGAGCAGTTCTTC. The J gene is TRBJ2-1, the V gene TRBV12-5, with TRBD2 matching over 7 bases. Per germline, CDR1 LGHNT and CDR2 FRNRAP. The CDR3 has 14 amino acids. After removal of 2 bases from V and 9 bases from J, the junction contained 7 bases not matched to a gene. The full variable domain, with the rest looked up from reference TRBV12-5 and TRBJ2-1, is DARVTQTPRHKVTEMGQEVTMRCQPILGHNTVFWYRQTMMQGLELLAYFRNRAPLDDSGMPKDRFSAEMPDATLATLKIQPSEPRDSAVYFCASGLLGGTSEQFFGPGTRLTVL.

This clonotype appeared a few times. V gene TRBV11-1 combines with J gene TRBJ1-1; TRBD1 agrees at 7 bases. The CDR3 contains 15 residues. V lost 6 bases and J lost 11; bases outside the gene matches: 18. Germline-derived CDR1 and CDR2 are SGHAT and FQDESV (reference sequence). The CDR3: CASSVTGTAPAQAFF. Written as DNA, the CDR3 is TGTGCCAGCAGTGTAACCGGGACAGCCCCCGCGCAGGCTTTCTTT. Supplemented by reference TRBV11-1 and TRBJ1-1, the full variable domain reads EAEVAQSPRYKITEKSQAVAFWCDPISGHATLYWYRQILGQGPELLVQFQDESVVDDSQLPKDRFSAERLKGVDSTLKIQPAELGDSAMYLCASSVTGTAPAQAFFGQGTRLTVV.

This clonotype was counted only a few times. V is TRBV7-9 and J is TRBJ1-1; 11 nucleotides align to TRBD1. J lost 5 bases, V lost 5 bases, and 4 bases had no gene match. Germline CDR1 SEHNR, CDR2 FQNEAQ (reference sequence). The CDR3 extends over 14 amino acids. The CDR3 here is CASSAGQGATEAFF. The CDR3, as DNA: TGTGCCAGCAGCGCCGGACAGGGGGCGACTGAAGCTTTCTTT.

The rearrangement uses TRBV18 and TRBJ1-1; a weak D match, TRBD1 (6 bases). Germline V gives CDR1 KGHSH, CDR2 LQKENI. Trimming left V 2 bases short and J 4 bases short, with 14 bases between. The length of the CDR3 is 15 residues. The CDR3 sequence: CASSPFPGASTEAFF. As DNA, the CDR3 is TGTGCCAGCTCACCATTTCCGGGGGCGTCCACTGAAGCTTTCTTT.

This clonotype was counted only a few times. V gene TRBV20-1 combines with J gene TRBJ2-5; D ambiguous. From germline, CDR1 is DFQATT and CDR2 SNEGSKA (reference sequence). The V gene lost 6 bases and the J gene lost 0 bases, with 8 bases spanning the gap. The CDR3 spans 12 residues. This CDR3 is CSAPLYQETQYF. CDR3 nucleotides: TGCAGTGCCCCTCTATACCAAGAGACCCAGTACTTC.

At least ten counts were recorded for this clonotype. The chain joins TRBV29-1 to TRBJ2-1; TRBD1 matches at 12 bases. Germline CDR1 SQVTM, CDR2 ANQGSEA. This CDR3 region has 17 residues. V shed 6 bases, J shed 4 bases, and the junction held 13 bases outside the gene matches. The CDR3 sequence is CSVPRDRGLVGYNEQFF. The CDR3 DNA follows: TGCAGCGTCCCCCGGGACAGGGGGCTCGTGGGGTACAATGAGCAGTTCTTC.

At least ten counts were recorded for this clonotype. V usage is TRBV20-1 and J usage is TRBJ2-7, with 12 nucleotides matching TRBD2. In germline, CDR1 is DFQATT, CDR2 SNEGSKA (reference sequence). CDR3 length: 15 residues. Trimming cost V 3 bases and J 2 bases; bases outside gene matches: 5. The CDR3 region is CSASWLAGGPYEQYF. The CDR3 nucleotides read TGCAGTGCTAGTTGGCTAGCGGGAGGGCCCTACGAGCAGTACTTC.

This clonotype was observed at least ten times. The chain links TRBV20-1 to TRBJ2-3; the D is unclear. Germline lookup yields CDR1 DFQATT and CDR2 SNEGSKA (reference sequence). The CDR3 has 14 amino acids. The V end lost 5 bases, the J end lost 2 bases, and 14 bases lay between the germline ends. The CDR3 loop reads CSAASPLYTDTQYF. The CDR3 DNA follows: TGCAGTGCTGCGTCGCCCTTGTACACAGATACGCAGTATTTT.

The CDR3 region has the DNA TGCAGTGCTAGAGTAACAGGGTACCACAATGAGCAGTTCTTC. Its translation is CSARVTGYHNEQFF. The chain recombines TRBV20-1 with TRBJ2-1; tentatively, D is TRBD1 (6 bases). The CDR3 loop spans 14 amino acids. Trimming left V 1 base short and J 5 bases short, with 12 bases between. CDR1 is DFQATT, CDR2 SNEGSKA, per germline (reference sequence).

This clonotype came up many times. The chain links TRBV27 to TRBJ1-5; TRBD1 agrees at 7 bases. Germline values: CDR1 MNHEY, CDR2 SMNVEV (reference sequence). The CDR3 length is 14 residues. The junction had 7 bases not matched to a gene; V was cut back by 8 bases and J by 3 bases. CDR3 sequence: CASGGQAINQPQHF. The CDR3 DNA reads TGTGCCAGCGGCGGACAGGCGATCAATCAGCCCCAGCATTTT.

A few counts support this clonotype. The chain joins TRBV5-4 to TRBJ2-3; the D call may be TRBD1 or TRBD2 (5 bases each). V gave up 3 bases and J gave up 0 bases, with 14 bases separating them. The CDR3 covers 16 residues. Germline CDR1 is SGHNT and CDR2 is YYREEE (reference sequence). The CDR3: CASSWGSGTSTDTQYF. The CDR3 DNA is TGTGCCAGCAGCTGGGGGAGCGGCACCAGCACAGATACGCAGTATTTT.

A note on this clonotype: A read error may explain this, as a much larger clone is one base away. This sequence joins TRBV7-6 and TRBJ2-3; D is possibly TRBD2 (5 bases). V was cut by 5 bases and J by 4 bases, with 16 bases left in between. The V gene's germline CDR1 is SGHVS and CDR2 FNYEAQ. The CDR3 has 15 residues. CDR3 region: CASSQGSVNADTQYF. The CDR3 region has the DNA TGTGCCAGCAGCCAAGGGAGCGTAAACGCAGATACGCAGTATTTT.

This clonotype was observed a handful of times. This sequence joins TRBV20-1 and TRBJ2-2; 7 bases are a match to TRBD2. The CDR3 contains 13 residues. V lost 6 bases, J lost 4 bases, and 5 bases stayed unmatched. Germline assignment: CDR1 DFQATT and CDR2 SNEGSKA (reference sequence). The DNA of the CDR3 is TGCAGTGCGGTGCGGGAGAGCACCGGGGAGCTGTTTTTT. Translating it yields CSAVRESTGELFF.

This clonotype was counted at least ten times. The chain combines TRBV6-5 with TRBJ2-1; D gene uncertain. This CDR3 has 15 residues. Germline CDR1 reads MNHEY; CDR2 reads SVGAGI. V was shortened by 6 bases and J by 2 bases, with 14 bases between the two germline ends. This chain's CDR3 is CASSRDLNPYNEQFF. CDR3 in DNA: TGTGCCAGCAGCCGCGATCTAAACCCCTACAATGAGCAGTTCTTC.

This clonotype was counted only a few times. The chain combines TRBV11-2 with TRBJ1-4; possibly TRBD1 for D (5 bases). CDR3 size: 14 residues. Deletions cut 8 bases from V and 7 bases from J, with 17 bases between. Germline V gene sequence: CDR1 SGHAT, CDR2 FQNNGV. The CDR3 reads CASAVRGGGEKLFF. The CDR3 DNA is TGTGCCAGCGCGGTCCGGGGGGGTGGTGAAAAACTGTTTTTT.